This T cell receptor (beta chain) was profiled in a study of blood T cell repertoires in COVID-19. About this clone: This could be a read error, since a much larger clone is one nucleotide away. Other DNA sequences from this sample encode an identical CDR3 as well.

CDR1 is MNHEY and CDR2 is SVGAGI in the germline V gene. This CDR3 comprises 13 residues. V was cut by 6 bases and J by 0 bases, with 6 bases left in between. Data came from immunoSEQ multiplex PCR; TCRdb stores just in-frame clones and leaves some out. The data contain around 250,000 clones, around 80% of them seen just once; the ten biggest clones take up 4.5% to 7%. V and J are TRBV6-5 and TRBJ1-5; D remains ambiguous. The sequence was obtained from a man older than 75 with acute or convalescent COVID-19. The sequenced material came from peripheral blood. The CDR3 region has the DNA TGTGCCAGCAGGCAGTCTAGCAATCAGCCCCAGCATTTT. It specifies CASRQSSNQPQHF.